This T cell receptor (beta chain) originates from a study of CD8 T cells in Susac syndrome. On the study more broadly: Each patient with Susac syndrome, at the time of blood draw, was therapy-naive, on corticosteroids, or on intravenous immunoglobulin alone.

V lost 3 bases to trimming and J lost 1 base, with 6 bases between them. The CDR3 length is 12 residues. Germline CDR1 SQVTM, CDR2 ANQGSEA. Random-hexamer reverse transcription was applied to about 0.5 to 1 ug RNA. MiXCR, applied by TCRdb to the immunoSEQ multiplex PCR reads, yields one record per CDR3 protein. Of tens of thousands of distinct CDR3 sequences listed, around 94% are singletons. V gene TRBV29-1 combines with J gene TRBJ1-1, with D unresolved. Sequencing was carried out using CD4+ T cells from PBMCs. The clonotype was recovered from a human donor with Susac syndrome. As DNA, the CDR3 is TGCAGCGTTGACCGGGCGAACACTGAAGCTTTCTTT. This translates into CSVDRANTEAFF. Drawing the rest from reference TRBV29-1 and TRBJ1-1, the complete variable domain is SAVISQKPSRDICQRGTSLTIQCQVDSQVTMMFWYRQQPGQSLTLIATANQGSEATYESGFVIDKFPISRPNLTFSTLTVSNMSPEDSSIYLCSVDRANTEAFFGQGTRLTVV.